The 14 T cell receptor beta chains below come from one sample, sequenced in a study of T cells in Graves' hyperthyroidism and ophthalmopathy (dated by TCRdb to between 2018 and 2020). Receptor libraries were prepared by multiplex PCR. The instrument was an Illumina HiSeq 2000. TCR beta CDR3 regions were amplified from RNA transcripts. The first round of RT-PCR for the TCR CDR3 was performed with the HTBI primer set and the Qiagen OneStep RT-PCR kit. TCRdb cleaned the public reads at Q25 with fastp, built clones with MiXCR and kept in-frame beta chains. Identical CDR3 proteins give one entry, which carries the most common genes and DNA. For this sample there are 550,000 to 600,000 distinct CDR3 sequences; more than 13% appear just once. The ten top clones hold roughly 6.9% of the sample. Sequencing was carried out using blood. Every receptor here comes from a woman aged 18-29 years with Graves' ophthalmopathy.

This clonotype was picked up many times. The CDR3 reads CASSLAVQGVTEAFF. CDR3 coding DNA: TGTGCCAGCAGTTTAGCAGTACAGGGGGTCACTGAAGCTTTCTTT. The rearrangement uses TRBV12-3 or TRBV12-4 and TRBJ1-1; TRBD1 agrees at 8 bases. This CDR3 is built from 15 residues. J lost 4 bases, V lost 0 bases, and 4 bases had no gene match.

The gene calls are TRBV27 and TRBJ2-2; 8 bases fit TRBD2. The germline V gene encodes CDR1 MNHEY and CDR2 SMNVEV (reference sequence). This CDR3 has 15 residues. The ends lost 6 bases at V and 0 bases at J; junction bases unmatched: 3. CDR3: CASRTGGANTGELFF. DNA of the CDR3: TGTGCCAGCAGGACCGGGGGGGCGAACACCGGGGAGCTGTTTTTT.

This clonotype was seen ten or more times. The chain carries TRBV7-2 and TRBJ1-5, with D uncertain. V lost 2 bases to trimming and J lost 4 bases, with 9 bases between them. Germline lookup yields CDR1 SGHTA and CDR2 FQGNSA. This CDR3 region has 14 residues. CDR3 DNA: TGTGCCAGCAGCTTACAGAGATTTAATCAGCCCCAGCATTTT. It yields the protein CASSLQRFNQPQHF.

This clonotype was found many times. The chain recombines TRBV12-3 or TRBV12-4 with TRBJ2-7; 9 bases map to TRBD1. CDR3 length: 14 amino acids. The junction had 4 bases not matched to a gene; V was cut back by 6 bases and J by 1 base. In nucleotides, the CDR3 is TGTGCCAGCAGAACCGGGACAGGGTCCTACGAGCAGTACTTC. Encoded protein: CASRTGTGSYEQYF.

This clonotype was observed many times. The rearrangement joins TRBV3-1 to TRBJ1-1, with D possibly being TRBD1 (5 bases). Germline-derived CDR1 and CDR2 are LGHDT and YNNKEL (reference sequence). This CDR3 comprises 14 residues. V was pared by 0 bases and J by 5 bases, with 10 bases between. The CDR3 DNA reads TGTGCCAGCAGCCAAGATGGGGCTGGGACTGAAGCTTTCTTT. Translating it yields CASSQDGAGTEAFF.

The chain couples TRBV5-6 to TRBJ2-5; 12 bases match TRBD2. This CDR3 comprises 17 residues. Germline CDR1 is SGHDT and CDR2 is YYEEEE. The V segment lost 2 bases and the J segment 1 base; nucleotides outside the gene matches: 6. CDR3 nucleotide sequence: TGTGCCAGCAGCTTCCCCCTAGCGGGAGGGACCCAAGAGACCCAGTACTTC. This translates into CASSFPLAGGTQETQYF.

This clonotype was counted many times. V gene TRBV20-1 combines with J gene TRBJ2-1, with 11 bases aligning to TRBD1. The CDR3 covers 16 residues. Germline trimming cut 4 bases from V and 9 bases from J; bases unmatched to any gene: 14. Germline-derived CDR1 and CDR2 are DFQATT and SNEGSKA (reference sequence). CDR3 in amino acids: CSANAAGTGGEGEQFF. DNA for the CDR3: TGCAGTGCTAACGCGGCGGGGACAGGGGGAGAGGGTGAGCAGTTCTTC.

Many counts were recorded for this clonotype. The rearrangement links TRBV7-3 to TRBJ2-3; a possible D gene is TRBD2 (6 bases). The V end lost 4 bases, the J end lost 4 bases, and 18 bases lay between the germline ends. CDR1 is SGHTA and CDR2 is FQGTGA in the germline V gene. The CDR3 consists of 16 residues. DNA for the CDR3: TGTGCCAGCAGCTCCCCGTTCAGGAGGGTAGCAGATACGCAGTATTTT. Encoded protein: CASSSPFRRVADTQYF.

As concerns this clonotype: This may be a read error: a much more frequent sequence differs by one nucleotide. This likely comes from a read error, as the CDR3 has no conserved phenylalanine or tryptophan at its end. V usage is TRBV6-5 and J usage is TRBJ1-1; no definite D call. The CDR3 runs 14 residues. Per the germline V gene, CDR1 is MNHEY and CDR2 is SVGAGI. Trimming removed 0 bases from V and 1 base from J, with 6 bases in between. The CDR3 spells CASSYSITNTEAFL. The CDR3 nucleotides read TGTGCCAGCAGTTACTCGATAACGAACACTGAAGCTTTCCTT.

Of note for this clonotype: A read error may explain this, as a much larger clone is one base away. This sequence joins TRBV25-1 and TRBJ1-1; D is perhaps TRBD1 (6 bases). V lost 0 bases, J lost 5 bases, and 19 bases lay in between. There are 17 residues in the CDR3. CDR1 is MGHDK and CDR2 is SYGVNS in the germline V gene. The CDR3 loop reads CASSEYPPSGAQTEAFF. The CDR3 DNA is TGTGCCAGCAGTGAATATCCACCCTCAGGGGCGCAGACTGAAGCTTTCTTT.

For the CDR3, the DNA is TGTGCCATCACCTTCGGACAGGGGGAGACTGAAGCTTTCTTT. This codes for CAITFGQGETEAFF. V gene TRBV10-3 combines with J gene TRBJ1-1, with 10 bases identical to TRBD1. The V gene end was trimmed by 7 bases and the J gene end by 5 bases; junction bases not matched to a gene: 7. Germline-derived CDR1 and CDR2 are ENHRY and SYGVKD. This CDR3 has 14 amino acids.

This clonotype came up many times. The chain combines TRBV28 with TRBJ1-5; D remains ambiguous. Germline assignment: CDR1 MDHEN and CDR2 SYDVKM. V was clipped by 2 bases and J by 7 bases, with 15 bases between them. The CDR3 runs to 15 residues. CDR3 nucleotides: TGTGCCAGCAGTTTACTTCGGACGGAGGAGCAGCCCCAGCATTTT. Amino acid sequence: CASSLLRTEEQPQHF.

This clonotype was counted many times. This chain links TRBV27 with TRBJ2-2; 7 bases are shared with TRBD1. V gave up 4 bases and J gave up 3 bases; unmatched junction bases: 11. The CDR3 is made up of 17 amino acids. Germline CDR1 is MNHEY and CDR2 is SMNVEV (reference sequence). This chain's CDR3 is CASSSVKGALDTGELFF. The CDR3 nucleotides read TGTGCCAGCAGTTCGGTCAAGGGGGCGCTGGACACCGGGGAGCTGTTTTTT.

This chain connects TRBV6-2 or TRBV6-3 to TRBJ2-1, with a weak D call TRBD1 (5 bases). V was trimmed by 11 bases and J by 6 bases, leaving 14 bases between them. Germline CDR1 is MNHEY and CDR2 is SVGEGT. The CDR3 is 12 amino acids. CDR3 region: CAGKGVFNEQFF. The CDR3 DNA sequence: TGTGCCGGCAAAGGGGTATTCAATGAGCAGTTCTTC.